This T cell receptor (beta chain) appears in the sequencing data of a study of shared clonotypes between healthy human individuals. Germline lookup yields CDR1 SGDLS and CDR2 YYNGEE. The CDR3 runs 15 residues. Trimming left V 0 bases short and J 2 bases short, with 9 bases between. Assay: immunoSEQ multiplex PCR; the TCRdb copy retains only in-frame clones and omits some. There are some 2.3 million clones in the sample; about 92% occur only once, and about 0.39% lies in the top ten. Sequencing used naive CD4+ T cells from PBMCs. Specified subset: CD45RA+ positively selected. This TCR came from a man aged 18 to 35 in good health. Some clones in this sample may be carry-over from other donors' samples. The chain couples TRBV9 to TRBJ1-3; possibly TRBD1 for D (5 bases). CDR3 sequence (DNA): TGTGCCAGCAGCGTAGACGGGGCGGCTGGAAACACCATATATTTT. Its protein is CASSVDGAAGNTIYF.